The source of this TCR beta chain is a study of blood T cells in healthy people across ages. The second PCR ran roughly 6 to 11 cycles with a sample-barcoded 5' primer and J-beta primers. A template-switch adaptor that had 12 random nucleotides put a tag on each cDNA molecule. TCRdb recomputed calls from the 5' RACE reads with MiXCR, one row per CDR3 protein. The repertoire holds over 1,500,000 distinct CDR3 sequences, with 35% to 50% as singletons. For this clonotype: The antigen is not known.

Whole-study findings and limits: Compared with aged donors, long-lived donors showed fewer expanded clones, suggesting selection.

In germline, CDR1 is SGHRS, CDR2 YFSETQ. J was trimmed by 2 bases and V by 1 base; bases with no gene match: 7. CDR3 length: 18 amino acids. This sequence joins TRBV5-1 and TRBJ2-1; 12 nucleotides align to TRBD2. This TCR derives from a human donor in good health. Sequencing was performed on blood. CDR3 DNA sequence: TGCGCCAGCAGCTTGCAACTAGCGGGGGGTTCCACCTACAATGAGCAGTTCTTC. This gives the protein CASSLQLAGGSTYNEQFF. The variable domain in full, completed from reference TRBV5-1 and TRBJ2-1, reads KAGVTQTPRYLIKTRGQQVTLSCSPISGHRSVSWYQQTPGQGLQFLFEYFSETQRNKGNFPGRFSGRQFSNSRSEMNVSTLELGDSALYLCASSLQLAGGSTYNEQFFGPGTRLTVL.